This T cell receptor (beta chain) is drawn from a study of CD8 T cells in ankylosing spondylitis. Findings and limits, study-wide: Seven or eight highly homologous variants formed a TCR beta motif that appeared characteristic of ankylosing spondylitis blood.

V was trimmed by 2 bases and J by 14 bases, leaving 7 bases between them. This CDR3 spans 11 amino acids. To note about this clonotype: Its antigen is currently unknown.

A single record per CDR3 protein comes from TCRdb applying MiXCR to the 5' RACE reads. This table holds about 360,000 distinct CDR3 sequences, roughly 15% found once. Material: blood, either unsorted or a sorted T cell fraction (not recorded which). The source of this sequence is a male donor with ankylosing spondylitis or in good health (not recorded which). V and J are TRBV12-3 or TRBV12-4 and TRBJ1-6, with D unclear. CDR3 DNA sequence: TGTGCCAGCAGTTTATCGGGATCCCTCCACTTT. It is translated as CASSLSGSLHF.